A single sample is the source of the 11 T cell receptor beta chains below, sequenced in a study of PD-1 blockade in classical Hodgkin lymphoma. The repertoire was sequenced with immunoSEQ multiplex PCR; TCRdb's copy has only in-frame clones and lacks some. This sample has tens of thousands of clones; more than 70% occur once, and the top ten carry around 15%. Relapse was seen in all patients after autologous stem cell transplantation, and brentuximab vedotin exposure was variable. This specimen consisted of peripheral blood mononuclear cells (PBMCs), obtained at baseline. Receptors were obtained from a human donor with classical Hodgkin lymphoma.

The chain links TRBV4-3 to TRBJ1-2; D is undetermined. There are 15 residues in the CDR3. Germline V gene data show CDR1 as LGHNA and CDR2 as YSLEER. Trimming left V 4 bases short and J 0 bases short, with 12 bases between. CDR3 nucleotide sequence: TGCGCCAGCAGCCCAAGGGCAGCTTCTAACTATGGCTACACCTTC. Its protein is CASSPRAASNYGYTF.

J is TRBJ1-1 and V is TRBV5-1; D may be TRBD1 (6 bases). V was shortened by 5 bases and J by 1 base, with 21 bases between the two germline ends. Germline V gene data show CDR1 as SGHRS and CDR2 as YFSETQ. The CDR3 is made up of 17 amino acids. The CDR3 region has the DNA TGCGCCAGCAGGCCCCAGGGGACGCGGATTGGGAACACTGAAGCTTTCTTT. It specifies CASRPQGTRIGNTEAFF.

This clone showed up just once. The chain couples TRBV5-8 to TRBJ1-6; the D is unclear. Germline CDR1 reads SGHTS; CDR2 reads YDEGEE. Trimming cost V 5 bases and J 9 bases, with 9 bases left between them. This CDR3 region has 12 residues. The CDR3 DNA reads as TGTGCCAGCAGTTCCCGTATTTCACCCCTCCACTTT. This encodes CASSSRISPLHF.

This chain uses TRBV6-6 with TRBJ2-7; D remains ambiguous. The CDR3 is 13 amino acids. Germline CDR1 MNHNY, CDR2 SVGAGI (reference sequence). V was shortened by 2 bases and J by 4 bases, with 9 bases between the two germline ends. The CDR3 bases are TGTGCCAGCAGTTACGTATCCGGTTACGAGCAGTACTTC. It encodes CASSYVSGYEQYF.

The chain uses TRBV6-5 and TRBJ1-2; 7 bases match TRBD1. The germline V gene has CDR1 MNHEY and CDR2 SVGAGI. With 4 bases clipped from V and 8 bases from J, the junction kept 7 bases outside the gene matches. The CDR3 is made up of 13 amino acids. The CDR3 DNA follows: TGTGCCAGCAGTTTCGACAGGGTAGGGGGCTACACCTTC. Translated, it gives CASSFDRVGGYTF.

The table lists this clone with a count of one. The gene calls are TRBV7-8 and TRBJ2-5; maybe TRBD1 (6 bases). CDR1 is SGHVS and CDR2 is FQNEAQ in the germline V gene. The V end lost 3 bases, the J end lost 5 bases, and 16 bases lay between the germline ends. The CDR3 extends over 15 amino acids. CDR3 amino acids: CASSFTGIWPETQYF. CDR3 in DNA: TGTGCCAGCAGCTTCACAGGGATCTGGCCGGAGACCCAGTACTTC.

The chain combines TRBV4-1 with TRBJ2-5, with D maybe TRBD1 (6 bases). V gave up 4 bases and J gave up 7 bases, with 10 bases separating them. Germline values: CDR1 MGHRA, CDR2 YSYEKL. This CDR3 region has 12 residues. The CDR3 DNA sequence: TGCGCCAGCAGCCCTTCCAGGGGGACCCAGTACTTC. Its translation: CASSPSRGTQYF.

The CDR3 is CASSLIQDLPGTQYF. As DNA, the CDR3 is TGTGCCAGCAGCTTAATCCAGGACCTCCCCGGGACCCAGTACTTC. V gene TRBV7-2 combines with J gene TRBJ2-5, with D unclear. Germline assignment: CDR1 SGHTA and CDR2 FQGNSA. This CDR3 is built from 15 residues. V gave up 2 bases and J gave up 7 bases, with 17 bases separating them.

The chain combines TRBV6-1 with TRBJ2-3; TRBD2 is a possible D gene (6 bases). CDR1 MNHNS and CDR2 SASEGT come from the germline V gene. Trimming removed 9 bases from V and 5 bases from J, with 15 bases in between. There are 13 residues in the CDR3. CDR3 amino acids: CASRLGELDTQYF. CDR3 DNA: TGTGCCAGTCGACTAGGTGAATTAGATACGCAGTATTTT.

The sample holds one count of this clone. This chain connects TRBV4-3 to TRBJ1-6, with D perhaps TRBD1 (6 bases). This CDR3 is 16 amino acids long. With 3 bases removed from V and 7 bases from J, the gap between germline ends came to 16 bases. CDR1 and CDR2 from the germline V gene are LGHNA and YSLEER. CDR3 sequence: CASSHLGTTGNSPLHF. CDR3 coding DNA: TGCGCCAGCAGCCATCTGGGGACAACCGGGAATTCACCCCTCCACTTT.

The rearrangement links TRBV5-1 to TRBJ1-4, with a tentative D call TRBD1 (5 bases). CDR1 is SGHRS and CDR2 is YFSETQ in the germline V gene. V was trimmed by 4 bases and J by 6 bases, leaving 13 bases between them. The CDR3 is 14 amino acids. CDR3 region: CASSPGTFDEKLFF. The DNA for the CDR3 is TGCGCCAGCAGCCCCGGGACGTTCGATGAAAAACTGTTTTTT.